The next 5 T cell receptor beta chains were all read from a single sample in a study of OX40 agonist ivuxolimab in advanced cancers. The data were produced by immunoSEQ multiplex PCR, yet TCRdb's version contains in-frame clones alone and is incomplete. The sample yields about 140,000 clones, about nine tenths seen once. The sample in question was CD4+ or CD8+ T cells sorted from blood, obtained in a trial of the OX40 agonist ivuxolimab. These receptors were obtained from an adult with an advanced solid tumor such as melanoma, head and neck, liver or kidney cancer.

The CDR3, as DNA: TGTGCCAGCAGCCTGCTGACAGGGCCCTACGAGCAGTACTTC. The encoded protein is CASSLLTGPYEQYF. The rearrangement joins TRBV5-5 to TRBJ2-7, with 7 bases aligning to TRBD1. In germline, CDR1 is SGHKS, CDR2 YYEKEE (reference sequence). J was trimmed by 2 bases and V by 4 bases; bases with no gene match: 6. CDR3 length: 14 amino acids.

The chain carries TRBV9 and TRBJ2-1; TRBD2 agrees at 13 bases. The V gene's germline CDR1 is SGDLS and CDR2 YYNGEE. V gave up 0 bases and J gave up 1 base; unmatched junction bases: 7. The CDR3 length is 19 residues. The CDR3 reads CASSVGSGTSGASYNEQFF. DNA for the CDR3: TGTGCCAGCAGCGTAGGATCCGGGACTAGCGGGGCTTCCTACAATGAGCAGTTCTTC.

V and J are TRBV28 and TRBJ2-3; no firm D call. The germline CDR1 and CDR2 sequences are MDHEN and SYDVKM. V was pared by 5 bases and J by 0 bases, with 6 bases between. The CDR3 is made up of 13 amino acids. Here the CDR3 DNA reads TGTGCCAGCAGTGAACCTAGCACAGATACGCAGTATTTT. This sequence encodes CASSEPSTDTQYF.

V gene TRBV7-9 combines with J gene TRBJ1-5, with TRBD1 as a possible D gene (5 bases). CDR1 and CDR2 from the germline V gene are SEHNR and FQNEAQ (reference sequence). This CDR3 is 17 amino acids long. V gave up 1 base and J gave up 1 base, with 14 bases separating them. This CDR3 is CASSLGGEGASNQPQHF. The CDR3 bases are TGTGCCAGCAGCTTAGGAGGGGAGGGTGCGAGCAATCAGCCCCAGCATTTT.

This clone was observed once. The chain uses TRBV28 and TRBJ2-1; no reliable D call. Trimming cost V 4 bases and J 6 bases, with 13 bases left between them. From germline, CDR1 is MDHEN and CDR2 SYDVKM. CDR3 length equals 14 residues. CDR3 DNA sequence: TGTGCCAGCAGTTCCCCTCAGTGGGCCAATGAGCAGTTCTTC. This gives the protein CASSSPQWANEQFF.